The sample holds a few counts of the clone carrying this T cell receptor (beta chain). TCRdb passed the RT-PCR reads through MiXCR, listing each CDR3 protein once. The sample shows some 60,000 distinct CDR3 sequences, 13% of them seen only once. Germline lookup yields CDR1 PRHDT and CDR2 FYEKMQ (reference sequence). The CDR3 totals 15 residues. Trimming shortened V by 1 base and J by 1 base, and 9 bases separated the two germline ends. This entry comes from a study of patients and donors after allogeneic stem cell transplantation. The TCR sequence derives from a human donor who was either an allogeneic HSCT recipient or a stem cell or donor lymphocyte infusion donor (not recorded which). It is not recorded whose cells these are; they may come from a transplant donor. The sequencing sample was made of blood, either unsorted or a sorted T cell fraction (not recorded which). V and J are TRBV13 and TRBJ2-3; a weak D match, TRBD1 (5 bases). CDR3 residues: CASSLDSRGTDTQYF. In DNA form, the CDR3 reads TGTGCCAGCAGCTTAGATTCCAGGGGCACAGATACGCAGTATTTT. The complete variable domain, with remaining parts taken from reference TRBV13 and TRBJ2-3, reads AAGVIQSPRHLIKEKRETATLKCYPIPRHDTVYWYQQGPGQDPQFLISFYEKMQSDKGSIPDRFSAQQFSDYHSELNMSSLELGDSALYFCASSLDSRGTDTQYFGPGTRLTVL.